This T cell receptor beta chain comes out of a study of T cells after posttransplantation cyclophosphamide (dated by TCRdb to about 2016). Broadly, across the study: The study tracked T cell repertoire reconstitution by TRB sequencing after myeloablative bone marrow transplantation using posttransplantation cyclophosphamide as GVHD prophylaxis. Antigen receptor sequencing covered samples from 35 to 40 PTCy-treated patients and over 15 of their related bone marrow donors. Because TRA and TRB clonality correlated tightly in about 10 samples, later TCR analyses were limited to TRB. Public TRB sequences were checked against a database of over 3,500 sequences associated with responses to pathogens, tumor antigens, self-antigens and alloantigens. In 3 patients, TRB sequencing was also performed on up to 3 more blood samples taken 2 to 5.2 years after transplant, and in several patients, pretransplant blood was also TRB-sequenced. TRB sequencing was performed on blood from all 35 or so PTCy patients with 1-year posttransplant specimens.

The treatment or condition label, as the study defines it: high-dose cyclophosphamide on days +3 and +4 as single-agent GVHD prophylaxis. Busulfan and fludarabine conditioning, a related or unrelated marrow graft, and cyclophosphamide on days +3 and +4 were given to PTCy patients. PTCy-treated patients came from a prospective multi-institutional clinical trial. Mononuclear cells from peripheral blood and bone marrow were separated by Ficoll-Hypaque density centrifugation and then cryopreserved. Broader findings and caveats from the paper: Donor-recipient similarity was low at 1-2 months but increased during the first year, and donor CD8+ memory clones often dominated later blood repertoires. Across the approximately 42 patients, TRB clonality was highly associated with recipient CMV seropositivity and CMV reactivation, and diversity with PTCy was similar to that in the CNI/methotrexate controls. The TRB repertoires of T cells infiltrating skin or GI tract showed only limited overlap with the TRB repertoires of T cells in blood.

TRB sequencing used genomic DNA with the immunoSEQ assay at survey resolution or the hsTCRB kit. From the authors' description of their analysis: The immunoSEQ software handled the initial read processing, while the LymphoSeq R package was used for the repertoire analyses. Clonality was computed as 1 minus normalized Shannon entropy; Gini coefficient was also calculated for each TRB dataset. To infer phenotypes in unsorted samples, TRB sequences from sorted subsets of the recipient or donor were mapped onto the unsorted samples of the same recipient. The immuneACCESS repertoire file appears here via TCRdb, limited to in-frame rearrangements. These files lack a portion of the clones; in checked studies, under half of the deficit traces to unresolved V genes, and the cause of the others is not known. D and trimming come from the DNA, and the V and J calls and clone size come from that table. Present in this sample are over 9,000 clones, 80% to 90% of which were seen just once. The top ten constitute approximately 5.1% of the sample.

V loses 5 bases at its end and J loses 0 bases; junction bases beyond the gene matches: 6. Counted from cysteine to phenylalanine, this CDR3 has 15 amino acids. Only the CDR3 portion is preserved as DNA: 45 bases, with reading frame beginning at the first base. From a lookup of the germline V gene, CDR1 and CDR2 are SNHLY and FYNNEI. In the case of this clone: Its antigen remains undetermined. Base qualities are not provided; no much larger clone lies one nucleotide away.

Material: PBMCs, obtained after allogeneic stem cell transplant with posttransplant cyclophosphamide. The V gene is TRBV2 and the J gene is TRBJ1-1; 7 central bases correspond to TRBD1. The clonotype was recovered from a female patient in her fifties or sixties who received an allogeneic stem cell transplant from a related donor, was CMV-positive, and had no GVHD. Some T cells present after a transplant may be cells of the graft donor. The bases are TGTGCCAGCAGTCGAGTCAGGGGGTTGAACACTGAAGCTTTCTTT. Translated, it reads CASSRVRGLNTEAFF.